What follows are 12 T cell receptor beta chains derived from one specimen sequenced in a study of spatial heterogeneity in lung cancer. MiXCR, run by TCRdb on the 5' RACE reads, gives a single entry per CDR3 protein. The sample records fewer than 18,000 distinct CDR3 sequences, around 3.3% being singletons. Time point specified: sample taken at primary tumor resection. The specimen comprised normal lung tissue next to the tumor, sampled at surgery. These receptor sequences come from a male donor with early-stage non-small cell lung cancer.

This clonotype occurred many times. The library was prepared for alpha chains; this beta chain is a stray read, so its frequency means little. The chain joins TRBV6-2 or TRBV6-3 to TRBJ1-6; D is ambiguous. The CDR3 extends over 12 amino acids. The germline V and J ends were trimmed by 5 bases and 7 bases, with 6 bases remaining between them. CDR1 is MNHEY, CDR2 SVGEGT, per germline. The CDR3 is CASSDANSPLHF. CDR3 in DNA: TGTGCCAGCAGTGACGCGAATTCACCCCTCCACTTT.

At least ten counts were recorded for this clonotype. A library made for alpha chains picked up this beta chain off target, so its size means little. J is TRBJ2-3 and V is TRBV19; 9 bases fit TRBD2. The CDR3 covers 14 residues. Germline-derived CDR1 and CDR2 are LNHDA and SQIVND (reference sequence). V dropped 8 bases and J dropped 3; count of bases not matched to a gene: 6. This chain's CDR3 is CASRSLAGTDTQYF. CDR3 DNA: TGTGCCAGTCGGTCGCTAGCGGGAACAGATACGCAGTATTTT.

This clonotype came up many times. A library prepared for alpha chains yielded this beta chain as an off-target read; its size is of little meaning. The rearrangement joins TRBV7-2 to TRBJ2-1, with unresolved D. CDR3 length: 11 residues. The germline V and J ends were trimmed by 5 bases and 10 bases, with 9 bases remaining between them. Germline CDR1 reads SGHTA; CDR2 reads FQGNSA. CDR3 region: CASSQTTEQFF. CDR3 in DNA: TGTGCCAGCAGCCAAACGACGGAGCAGTTCTTC. Looking up the rest from reference TRBV7-2 and TRBJ2-1 gives the full variable domain: GAGVSQSPSNKVTEKGKDVELRCDPISGHTALYWYRQSLGQGLEFLIYFQGNSAPDKSGLPSDRFSAERTGGSVSTLTIQRTQQEDSAVYLCASSQTTEQFFGPGTRLTVL.

This clonotype was recorded many times. The library was designed around alpha chains, so this beta chain is a stray read whose abundance carries little weight. This chain links TRBV2 with TRBJ1-1; a weak D match, TRBD1 (6 bases). This CDR3 is built from 15 residues. Trimming pared 6 bases from V and 2 bases from J, leaving 16 bases between. Germline V gene sequence: CDR1 SNHLY, CDR2 FYNNEI. For the CDR3, the DNA is TGTGCCAGCAGGGATCCAAGAGGGGGTAACACTGAAGCTTTCTTT. Amino acid sequence: CASRDPRGGNTEAFF.

This clonotype was detected many times. With the library built for alpha chains, this beta chain is off target and its frequency is not meaningful. V is TRBV7-2 and J is TRBJ2-1; 14 nucleotides align to TRBD2. V dropped 4 bases and J dropped 0; count of bases not matched to a gene: 2. The germline V gene has CDR1 SGHTA and CDR2 FQGNSA. CDR3 length: 17 amino acids. The CDR3 DNA follows: TGTGCCAGCAGCTCCGGGACTAGCGGGAGCTCCTACAATGAGCAGTTCTTC. Protein: CASSSGTSGSSYNEQFF.

Many counts were recorded for this clonotype. With the library built for alpha chains, this beta chain is off target and its frequency is not meaningful. The V and J genes are TRBV6-5 and TRBJ1-3; 7 bases fit TRBD1. Losses at the gene ends were 6 bases for V and 3 bases for J; bases not matched to a gene: 5. The CDR3 is 14 residues long. CDR1 is MNHEY, CDR2 SVGAGI, per germline. Here the CDR3 reads CASRVTGIGNTIYF. The DNA of the CDR3 is TGTGCCAGCAGGGTGACAGGGATTGGAAACACCATATATTTT.

In its sample, this clonotype was seen many times. This beta chain appears as a stray read in a library generated for alpha chains; its size is not informative. J is TRBJ2-5 and V is TRBV7-9, with a tentative D call TRBD2 (6 bases). The germline V gene has CDR1 SEHNR and CDR2 FQNEAQ (reference sequence). V was shortened by 3 bases and J by 2 bases, with 10 bases between the two germline ends. This CDR3 is 14 amino acids long. The CDR3 DNA sequence: TGTGCCAGCAGCTTGGCTAGCGAACAAGAGACCCAGTACTTC. It translates to CASSLASEQETQYF.

This clonotype was recorded at least ten times. This beta chain lies outside the target of a library built for alpha chains; its clone size means little. The chain's CDR3 is CASSLGASGVQETQYF. CDR3 DNA sequence: TGTGCCAGCAGCTTAGGGGCTAGCGGAGTTCAAGAGACCCAGTACTTC. The chain carries TRBV7-9 and TRBJ2-5; TRBD2 matches at 7 bases. The CDR3 contains 16 residues. The V and J ends lost 1 base and 2 bases, in that order; junction bases with no gene match: 7. Germline assignment: CDR1 SEHNR and CDR2 FQNEAQ (reference sequence).

This clonotype was seen ten or more times. This beta chain is an unintended read in a library built for alpha chains; its size means little. This chain connects TRBV20-1 to TRBJ1-2; no clear D. Germline CDR1 DFQATT, CDR2 SNEGSKA (reference sequence). V was pared by 0 bases and J by 4 bases, with 12 bases between. The CDR3 totals 14 residues. CDR3 sequence reads: CSARDAQDIYGYTF. CDR3 sequence (DNA): TGCAGTGCTAGAGATGCCCAGGATATCTATGGCTACACCTTC.

This clonotype was detected many times. Since the library was made to target alpha chains, this beta chain is a stray read and its abundance is not meaningful. The chain uses TRBV4-2 and TRBJ1-2; tentative D call: TRBD1 (6 bases). Germline V gene sequence: CDR1 LGHNA, CDR2 YNFKEQ. V was clipped by 4 bases and J by 7 bases, with 19 bases between them. This CDR3 contains 15 residues. Here the CDR3 reads CASSPDTQGSLGYTF. The CDR3 DNA reads as TGTGCCAGCAGCCCAGATACTCAGGGGTCCCTTGGCTACACCTTC.

In its sample, this clonotype was seen many times. This beta chain appears as a stray read in a library generated for alpha chains; its size is not informative. J is TRBJ2-5 and V is TRBV2; 7 bases line up with TRBD1. Per the germline V gene, CDR1 is SNHLY and CDR2 is FYNNEI. V was pared by 6 bases and J by 3 bases, with 4 bases of the junction left unmatched. This CDR3 is built from 13 residues. The CDR3 nucleotides read TGTGCCAGCAGGGCCCAGGGGGAAGAGACCCAGTACTTC. This encodes CASRAQGEETQYF.

By its share, this clonotype is medium-sized. The library was designed around alpha chains, so this beta chain is a stray read whose abundance carries little weight. The J gene is TRBJ1-5, the V gene TRBV6-2 or TRBV6-3; D uncertain. CDR3 length: 14 residues. In germline, CDR1 is MNHEY, CDR2 SVGEGT. The ends were cut back, 7 bases at V and 7 bases at J, with 17 bases in the middle. The CDR3: CASTPITQEQPQHF. The CDR3 nucleotides are TGTGCCAGCACCCCCATAACTCAGGAACAGCCCCAGCATTTT.